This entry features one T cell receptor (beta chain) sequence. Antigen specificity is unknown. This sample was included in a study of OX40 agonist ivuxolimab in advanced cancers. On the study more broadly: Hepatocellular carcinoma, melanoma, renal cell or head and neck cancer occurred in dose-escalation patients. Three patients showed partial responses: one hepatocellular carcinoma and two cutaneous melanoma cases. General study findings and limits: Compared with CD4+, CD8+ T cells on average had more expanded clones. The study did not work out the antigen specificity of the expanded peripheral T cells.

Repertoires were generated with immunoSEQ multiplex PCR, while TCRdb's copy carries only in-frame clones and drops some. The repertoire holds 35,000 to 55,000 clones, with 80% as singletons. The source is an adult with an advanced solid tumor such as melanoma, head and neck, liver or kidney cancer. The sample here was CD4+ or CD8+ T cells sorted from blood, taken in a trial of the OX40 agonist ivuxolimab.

CDR3 sequence (DNA): TGCGCCAGCAGCTCCAGACCGGGACAGAGCATGGGACTAGCGGGTATAAGCTCCTACAATGAGCAGTTCTTC. Translating gives CASSSRPGQSMGLAGISSYNEQFF. The chain is built from TRBV5-1 and TRBJ2-1; 12 bases map to TRBD2. CDR1 is SGHRS and CDR2 is YFSETQ in the germline V gene. This CDR3 is built from 24 residues. The trim removed 3 bases at V and 0 bases at J, leaving 25 bases unmatched. Looking up the rest from reference TRBV5-1 and TRBJ2-1 gives the full variable domain: KAGVTQTPRYLIKTRGQQVTLSCSPISGHRSVSWYQQTPGQGLQFLFEYFSETQRNKGNFPGRFSGRQFSNSRSEMNVSTLELGDSALYLCASSSRPGQSMGLAGISSYNEQFFGPGTRLTVL.